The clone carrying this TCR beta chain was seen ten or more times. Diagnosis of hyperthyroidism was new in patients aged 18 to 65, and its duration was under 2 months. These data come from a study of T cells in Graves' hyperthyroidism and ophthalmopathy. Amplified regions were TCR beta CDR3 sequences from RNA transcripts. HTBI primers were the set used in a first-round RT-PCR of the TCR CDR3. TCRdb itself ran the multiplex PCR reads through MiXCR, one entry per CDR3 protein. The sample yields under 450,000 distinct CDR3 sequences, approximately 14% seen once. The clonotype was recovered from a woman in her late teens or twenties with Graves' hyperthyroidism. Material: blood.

The CDR3: CASTYRDRAPLVSKNIQYF. The CDR3 bases are TGTGCCAGCACCTACCGGGACAGGGCGCCCCTCGTTTCCAAAAACATTCAGTACTTC. V and J are TRBV12-3 or TRBV12-4 and TRBJ2-4, with TRBD1 matching over 9 bases. The CDR3 extends over 19 amino acids. V shed 7 bases and J 2 bases; nucleotides not matched to a gene: 18.